These 8 T cell receptor beta chains were all obtained from the same sample, sequenced in a study of early T cells in non-severe SARS-CoV-2 infection. In TCRdb, the 5' RACE reads were re-called with MiXCR into one record per CDR3 protein. The repertoire holds approximately 77,000 distinct CDR3 sequences, with about 12% as singletons. Sequenced input: whole blood. The source of these receptors is an adult who was a healthcare worker with PCR-confirmed SARS-CoV-2 infection or an uninfected control (not recorded which).

This clonotype was observed a handful of times. The rearrangement links TRBV7-2 to TRBJ2-5; TRBD1 is a possible D gene (5 bases). The V gene's germline CDR1 is SGHTA and CDR2 FQGNSA. There are 14 residues in the CDR3. The germline V and J ends were trimmed by 1 base and 7 bases, with 13 bases remaining between them. This CDR3 is CASSLVLPRGTQYF. The CDR3 region has the DNA TGTGCCAGCAGCTTAGTTCTGCCTAGGGGGACCCAGTACTTC.

This clonotype was found a few times. J is TRBJ2-7 and V is TRBV27, with D tentatively TRBD1 (6 bases). The CDR3 consists of 15 residues. V was shortened by 0 bases and J by 7 bases, with 16 bases between the two germline ends. From germline, CDR1 is MNHEY and CDR2 SMNVEV (reference sequence). In DNA form, the CDR3 reads TGTGCCAGCAGTTTATCGGCTCAGGGGAAGGGAGAGCAGTACTTC. It translates to CASSLSAQGKGEQYF.

V usage is TRBV20-1 and J usage is TRBJ2-1, with 7 bases lining up with TRBD2. The V and J ends lost 4 bases and 0 bases, in that order; junction bases with no gene match: 6. The CDR3 has 15 amino acids. Germline loops: CDR1 DFQATT, CDR2 SNEGSKA (reference sequence). The CDR3 DNA reads TGCAGTGCTATGCGCGGGGGAACCTCCTACAATGAGCAGTTCTTC. As protein: CSAMRGGTSYNEQFF.

This clonotype was seen more than once but under ten times. The chain carries TRBV30 and TRBJ2-2, with a weak D call TRBD2 (5 bases). The germline CDR1 and CDR2 sequences are GTSNPN and SVGIG (reference sequence). The length of the CDR3 is 13 residues. V was pared by 4 bases and J by 6 bases, with 12 bases between. The CDR3 DNA reads TGTGCCTGGACCGAACCCGGGGCCGGGGAGCTGTTTTTT. Translated, it gives CAWTEPGAGELFF.

This sequence joins TRBV5-1 and TRBJ2-1; 13 nucleotides line up with TRBD2. The CDR3 covers 17 residues. CDR1 and CDR2 from the germline V gene are SGHRS and YFSETQ. The V segment lost 0 bases and the J segment 7 bases; nucleotides outside the gene matches: 7. The CDR3 DNA is TGCGCCAGCAGCTTGGAACTAGCGGGAGGGCCGAAAAATGAGCAGTTCTTC. This gives the protein CASSLELAGGPKNEQFF.

The rearrangement links TRBV20-1 to TRBJ2-1; D perhaps matches TRBD2 (6 bases). V lost 0 bases, J lost 1 base, and 13 bases lay in between. Germline lookup yields CDR1 DFQATT and CDR2 SNEGSKA (reference sequence). The CDR3 is 16 residues long. In DNA form, the CDR3 reads TGCAGTGCTAGAGATAGGCTAGCGAGTTCCTACAATGAGCAGTTCTTC. This codes for CSARDRLASSYNEQFF.

This clonotype was observed a handful of times. This chain uses TRBV6-1 with TRBJ2-1; D ambiguous. This CDR3 is 14 amino acids long. V was shortened by 2 bases and J by 3 bases, with 8 bases between the two germline ends. Germline V gives CDR1 MNHNS, CDR2 SASEGT. The CDR3 loop is CASSELPLYNEQFF. DNA of the CDR3: TGTGCCAGCAGTGAACTCCCCCTCTACAATGAGCAGTTCTTC.

The chain carries TRBV6-5 and TRBJ2-2; 7 positions match TRBD1. V shed 7 bases and J 2 bases; nucleotides not matched to a gene: 4. The CDR3 is 14 amino acids. Germline CDR1 reads MNHEY; CDR2 reads SVGAGI. CDR3 amino acids: CASKWDRNTGELFF. In nucleotides, the CDR3 is TGTGCCAGCAAGTGGGACAGAAACACCGGGGAGCTGTTTTTT.